This is a list of T cell receptor beta chains from one sample in a study of graft-versus-host responses after intestinal transplantation. Clones were sequenced by immunoSEQ multiplex PCR, and TCRdb holds only the in-frame ones, with some missing. The sample lists 8,000 or so clones, over 90% occurring once. Material: PBMCs, obtained 11 days after intestinal transplantation. These receptors originate from a human patient who received an intestinal transplant, so some T cells may come from the graft donor. CDR3s include the opening cysteine and the closing phenylalanine or tryptophan. A D gene is named only where the DNA matches it firmly.

>TRBV6-5|TRBJ1-2|TRBD1
TGTGCCAGCAGTTTCTCAGGGGGATCCGACTATGGCTACACCTTC
CASSFSGGSDYGYTF
>TRBV5-6|TRBJ1-4|-
TGTGCCAGCAGCTTGCAAGCAGGCCCCTATGAAAAACTGTTTTTT
CASSLQAGPYEKLFF
>TRBV15|TRBJ1-1|-
TGTGCCACCAGCAGAGATACAGCCATGAACACTGAAGCTTTCTTT
CATSRDTAMNTEAFF
>TRBV5-1|TRBJ2-7|-
TGCGCCAGCAGCTTGGGTTACAGCCCCTACGAGCAGTACTTC
CASSLGYSPYEQYF
>TRBV15|TRBJ2-5|-
TGTGCCACCAGCAGAGTATCGGAGACCCAGTACTTC
CATSRVSETQYF
>TRBV5-1|TRBJ2-7|-
TGCGCCAGCAGCTTGGACAGGACCTACGAGCAGTACTTC
CASSLDRTYEQYF
>TRBV14|TRBJ2-1|TRBD1
TGTGCCAGCACCGAGACAGGGCTGAGCTCCTACAATGAGCAGTTCTTC
CASTETGLSSYNEQFF
>TRBV29-1|TRBJ2-3|-
TGCAGCTTTCGAGGGGGGGGGAGCACAGATACGCAGTATTTT
CSFRGGGSTDTQYF
>TRBV19|TRBJ1-3|-
TGTGCCAGTACCCCAAGGATACGATACAGCCCTTCCTCTGGAAACACCATATATTTT
CASTPRIRYSPSSGNTIYF
>TRBV7-3|TRBJ1-1|TRBD1
TGTGCCAGCAGCCCTACGGACAGGGGAGAAGCTTTCTTT
CASSPTDRGEAFF
>TRBV4-1|TRBJ2-1|TRBD1
TGCGCCAGCAGCCAAGATCCCAGGACAGGGTCTAATGAGCAGTTCTTC
CASSQDPRTGSNEQFF
>TRBV28|TRBJ1-5|-
TGTGCCAGCAGTTTATACCTAGGGGGTGGGGATCAGCCCCAGCATTTT
CASSLYLGGGDQPQHF
>TRBV19|TRBJ1-2|-
TGTGCCAGTAGTAGCGGCGGCTACACCTTC
CASSSGGYTF